This is a list of T cell receptor beta chains from one sample in a study of blood T cell repertoires in COVID-19. Assay used: immunoSEQ multiplex PCR; TCRdb lists only in-frame clones, some missing. Seen here are about 210,000 clones, 65% to 90% observed once, and the top ten hold 4.5% to 5.5%. The specimen was peripheral blood. The source of these receptors is a man in his fifties or sixties with COVID-19, enrolled during active disease. The CDR3 runs from the conserved cysteine through the conserved F or W. Fields, in order: clone size, V gene, J gene, CDR3 protein. Not every row has a clone size; where given, it reads once, few, many or a size class.

once	TRBV6-5	TRBJ2-6	CASSRGSSGANVLTF
-	TRBV5-8	TRBJ1-4	CASSLEGMANEKLFF
-	TRBV3-1/TRBV3-2	TRBJ2-7	CASSQDRVGLFLKQYF
-	TRBV4-1	TRBJ2-1	CASSQGGLAGTNEQFF
once	TRBV6-5	TRBJ1-5	CASSYSKGPYQPQHF
-	TRBV5-1	TRBJ2-5	CASSLVAGEGTQYF
-	TRBV4-2	TRBJ1-3	CASSQAGTGGRSGNTIYF
-	TRBV13	TRBJ1-6	CASSSSPIGTKSYNSPLHF
-	TRBV5-1	TRBJ2-7	CASSPGASGGRGNEQYF
-	TRBV9	TRBJ2-3	CASSTGTSDRTDTQYF
-	TRBV3-1/TRBV3-2	TRBJ1-1	CASSQPPGQGLKNTEAFF
-	TRBV6-5	TRBJ1-2	CASSYSMGARYGYTF